This TCR beta chain was captured by sequencing in a study of shared clonotypes between healthy human individuals. Germline-derived CDR1 and CDR2 are SGHTS and YDEGEE. Trimming took off 1 base at V and 2 bases at J, with 9 bases between the two ends. There are 14 residues in the CDR3. Libraries were prepared by immunoSEQ multiplex PCR; TCRdb keeps only in-frame clonotypes and omits some of them. Among roughly 500,000 clones listed, about 96% were seen once. This chain links TRBV5-8 with TRBJ1-2; D not certain. Sequencing input: naive CD4+ T cells sorted from blood. The subset denotes: CD45RA+ positively selected. The TCR sequence derives from a woman in her 30s in good health. In DNA form, the CDR3 reads TGTGCCAGCAGCTTGTACGGGGTGAACTATGGCTACACCTTC. Its protein product is CASSLYGVNYGYTF.